The clone carrying this T cell receptor beta chain was recorded a few times. Its antigen is as yet unknown. These data originate in a study of beta chain features in type 1 diabetes. Study information: Patients did not differ from healthy donors in age, gender or cell yield. General study findings and limits: Comparison showed that naive, central memory and Treg TCRB repertoires appeared more similar among patients than among healthy donors. Researchers caution that PCR might favor shorter templates, equally among patients and controls.

Researchers reported sorting CD4+ naive, central memory, regulatory and stem cell-like memory cells via CD45RO/CCR7/CD25/CD127/CD95/CD27. This CDR3 region has 13 residues. J was trimmed by 9 bases and V by 5 bases; bases with no gene match: 6. Looked up from germline, CDR1 is SGHTA and CDR2 is FQGNSA. Sequenced material consisted of expressed TCRB transcripts (all of the isolated RNA was reverse transcribed). Sequencing was performed with immunoSEQ multiplex PCR; in TCRdb, only in-frame clones are kept and a portion is missing. The table has under 550,000 clones, over 10% seen once; the top ten hold 0.035% to 0.05%.

The specimen was naive CD4+ T cells from blood. The clonotype originates from a woman younger than 30 in good health. This chain joins TRBV7-2 and TRBJ2-1, with 8 bases matching TRBD1. The CDR3 loop reads CASSPGQGGEQFF. CDR3 DNA sequence: TGTGCCAGCAGCCCAGGACAGGGCGGTGAGCAGTTCTTC.